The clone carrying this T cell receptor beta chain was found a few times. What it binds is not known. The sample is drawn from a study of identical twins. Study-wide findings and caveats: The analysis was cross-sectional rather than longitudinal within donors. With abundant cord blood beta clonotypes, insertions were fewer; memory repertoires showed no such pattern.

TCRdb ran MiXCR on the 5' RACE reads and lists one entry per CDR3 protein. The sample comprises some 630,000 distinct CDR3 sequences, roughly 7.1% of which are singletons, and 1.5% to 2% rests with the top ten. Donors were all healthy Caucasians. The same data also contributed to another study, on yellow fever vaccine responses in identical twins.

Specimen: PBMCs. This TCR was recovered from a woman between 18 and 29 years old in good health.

The DNA for the CDR3 is TGTGCCAGTAGTATGAGCCCTTTCGACGGCTCCTACAATGAGCAGTTCTTC. This translates into CASSMSPFDGSYNEQFF. The chain carries TRBV19 and TRBJ2-1, with D hard to call. The CDR3 length is 17 residues. Per germline, CDR1 LNHDA and CDR2 SQIVND (reference sequence). The V end lost 3 bases, the J end lost 0 bases, and 15 bases lay between the germline ends.